A single sample is the source of the 10 T cell receptor beta chains below, sequenced in a study of response to subunit inactivated influenza vaccine. TCRdb re-called the RT-PCR reads with MiXCR, one entry per CDR3 protein. The repertoire holds about 480,000 distinct CDR3 sequences, approximately 11% seen once, with 10% to 15% in the top ten. This specimen consisted of PBMCs from blood, obtained about 6 weeks after vaccination. Source of these receptors: a man aged 50-60 years who received an inactivated influenza vaccine.

The rearrangement joins TRBV28 to TRBJ1-5; 8 bases are shared with TRBD1. The CDR3 covers 14 residues. J lost 4 bases, V lost 8 bases, and 7 bases had no gene match. CDR1 is MDHEN, CDR2 SYDVKM, per germline. CDR3 sequence: CASRRQGQNQPQHF. DNA for the CDR3: TGTGCCAGCCGTAGACAGGGGCAGAATCAGCCCCAGCATTTT. The complete variable domain, with remaining parts taken from reference TRBV28 and TRBJ1-5, reads DVKVTQSSRYLVKRTGEKVFLECVQDMDHENMFWYRQDPGLGLRLIYFSYDVKMKEKGDIPEGYSVSREKKERFSLILESASTNQTSMYLCASRRQGQNQPQHFGDGTRLSIL.

This clonotype occurred a few times. The CDR3 protein is CATSRAFSGTDTQYF. Here the CDR3 DNA reads TGTGCCACCAGCAGAGCTTTCTCGGGCACAGATACGCAGTATTTT. The chain carries TRBV15 and TRBJ2-3, with D unresolved. V dropped 1 base and J dropped 1 base, with 9 bases sitting between them. This CDR3 has 15 amino acids. Germline V gives CDR1 LNHNV, CDR2 YYDKDF (reference sequence).

The sample holds one count of this clonotype. The chain combines TRBV24-1 with TRBJ2-7; 11 positions match TRBD1. The germline V gene encodes CDR1 KGHDR and CDR2 SFDVKD. The CDR3 is 16 residues long. Trimming removed 4 bases from V and 3 bases from J; junction bases left unmatched: 7. The CDR3 DNA reads TGTGCCACCAGTGACGCCGGACAGGGGGCTCACTACGAGCAGTACTTC. This sequence encodes CATSDAGQGAHYEQYF.

Ten or more counts support this clonotype. V and J are TRBV7-2 and TRBJ2-3; TRBD2 aligns across 14 bases. This CDR3 comprises 16 residues. V lost 3 bases to trimming and J lost 10 bases; unmatched junction nucleotides: 9. The germline V gene has CDR1 SGHTA and CDR2 FQGNSA. CDR3 DNA sequence: TGTGCCAGCAGCTTGCCCTCCGGGACTAGCGGGGGATCGCAGTATTTT. It codes for CASSLPSGTSGGSQYF.

This clonotype has just a few counts. The chain recombines TRBV27 with TRBJ2-1; 10 bases are a match to TRBD2. Trimming took 5 bases from V and 3 from J; bases not matched to a gene: 4. The V gene's germline CDR1 is MNHEY and CDR2 SMNVEV (reference sequence). This CDR3 has 15 residues. This CDR3 reads CASSPERGGYNEQFF. The CDR3 coding sequence is TGTGCCAGCAGTCCAGAGCGGGGGGGCTACAATGAGCAGTTCTTC.

The chain has TRBV12-3 or TRBV12-4 and TRBJ2-7; the match to TRBD2 covers 8 bases. This CDR3 comprises 14 residues. V lost 6 bases, J lost 4 bases, and 8 bases stayed unmatched. DNA for the CDR3: TGTGCCAGCAGCCCCGGGGGGGCCGGGTACGAGCAGTACTTC. Its protein product is CASSPGGAGYEQYF.

This clonotype has a handful of counts. The V call is TRBV3-1, the J call TRBJ2-7; D may be TRBD1 (6 bases). Germline assignment: CDR1 LGHDT and CDR2 YNNKEL (reference sequence). The CDR3 contains 14 residues. Deletions cut 2 bases from V and 10 bases from J, with 18 bases between. Written as DNA, the CDR3 is TGTGCCAGCAGCCAACGACGGGACAAGGAAGTTCAGTACTTC. This sequence encodes CASSQRRDKEVQYF.

A few counts support this clonotype. The chain combines TRBV5-6 with TRBJ2-1; 15 positions agree with TRBD2. With V trimmed by 4 bases and J by 5 bases, 7 bases remained unmatched. The CDR3 extends over 17 amino acids. Looked up from germline, CDR1 is SGHDT and CDR2 is YYEEEE. CDR3 nucleotide sequence: TGTGCCAGCAGCCTGCGGACTAGCGGGAGGGATCACAATGAGCAGTTCTTC. This gives the protein CASSLRTSGRDHNEQFF.

The chain is built from TRBV7-2 and TRBJ2-7; D is unresolved. This CDR3 comprises 16 residues. V was pared by 5 bases and J by 0 bases, with 17 bases between. Germline assignment: CDR1 SGHTA and CDR2 FQGNSA. This chain's CDR3 is CASSRAAGKSSYEQYF. The CDR3, as DNA: TGTGCCAGCAGCCGCGCGGCAGGAAAGAGCTCCTACGAGCAGTACTTC.

This clonotype appeared many times. The chain has TRBV12-3 or TRBV12-4 and TRBJ2-3; no firm D call. V lost 5 bases and J 3 bases, leaving 6 bases between the germline ends. The CDR3 has 12 residues. This CDR3 reads CASSTRTDTQYF. The CDR3, as DNA: TGTGCCAGCAGTACAAGAACAGATACGCAGTATTTT.